Following are 27 T cell receptor beta chains from one sample sequenced in a study of T cells after yellow fever vaccination. One entry per CDR3 protein results from TCRdb running MiXCR on the 5' RACE reads. The table records some 400,000 distinct CDR3 sequences, approximately 5.7% of them present only once. Sequenced material: PBMCs, taken 5 days after the yellow fever booster vaccination. These receptors were taken from a young man who received the YFV17D yellow fever vaccine.

About this clonotype itself: A single base separates this from a much larger clone, so it may be a read error. The chain recombines TRBV7-8 with TRBJ2-1; tentative D call: TRBD2 (6 bases). The CDR3 is 14 residues long. V dropped 1 base and J dropped 9 bases, with 13 bases sitting between them. Germline V gene data show CDR1 as SGHVS and CDR2 as FQNEAQ. The CDR3 loop reads CASSLGLVNTEQFF. CDR3 in DNA: TGTGCCAGCAGCTTAGGACTAGTAAACACTGAGCAGTTCTTC. Combining the CDR3 with reference TRBV7-8 and TRBJ2-1 gives the whole variable domain GAGVSQSPRYKVAKRGQDVALRCDPISGHVSLFWYQQALGQGPEFLTYFQNEAQLDKSGLPSDRFFAERPEGSVSTLKIQRTQQEDSAVYLCASSLGLVNTEQFFGPGTRLTVL.

This clonotype showed up just a few times. This chain links TRBV7-2 with TRBJ2-5, with D tentatively TRBD2 (5 bases). This CDR3 has 12 residues. Germline V gene sequence: CDR1 SGHTA, CDR2 FQGNSA. V lost 8 bases, J lost 2 bases, and 9 bases lay in between. CDR3 protein: CASGREQETQYF. In DNA form, the CDR3 reads TGTGCCAGCGGTCGGGAACAAGAGACCCAGTACTTC.

The chain links TRBV19 to TRBJ2-5; the match to TRBD2 covers 7 bases. The length of the CDR3 is 14 residues. CDR1 and CDR2 from the germline V gene are LNHDA and SQIVND (reference sequence). J lost 6 bases, V lost 6 bases, and 10 bases had no gene match. CDR3 coding DNA: TGTGCCAGTAGACCCGGGGAGGGGAGGAAGACCCAGTACTTC. Amino acid sequence: CASRPGEGRKTQYF.

This clonotype appeared a few times. The gene calls are TRBV20-1 and TRBJ2-5; TRBD2 matches 7 bases. CDR1 is DFQATT and CDR2 is SNEGSKA in the germline V gene (reference sequence). This CDR3 is 14 amino acids long. The V and J ends lost 2 bases and 2 bases, in that order; junction bases with no gene match: 5. CDR3 coding DNA: TGCAGTGCTAGAACTAGCGTCACACAAGAGACCCAGTACTTC. As protein: CSARTSVTQETQYF.

This clonotype occurred a few times. V usage is TRBV4-3 and J usage is TRBJ2-1; D gene unclear. The CDR3 extends over 16 amino acids. Trimming left V 1 base short and J 0 bases short, with 10 bases between. Per germline, CDR1 LGHNA and CDR2 YSLEER. The CDR3 spells CASSQAPRTSYNEQFF. The CDR3 DNA is TGCGCCAGCAGCCAAGCACCGCGGACCTCCTACAATGAGCAGTTCTTC.

This clonotype was detected ten times or more. The chain joins TRBV6-1 to TRBJ2-7; no clear D. CDR1 MNHNS and CDR2 SASEGT come from the germline V gene. This CDR3 comprises 14 residues. V was cut by 5 bases and J by 2 bases, with 13 bases left in between. The CDR3 DNA is TGTGCCAGCAGTCTTGGGCTAGAGACCTACGAGCAGTACTTC. It yields the protein CASSLGLETYEQYF.

CDR3 loop: CAMGFGTQETQYF. The CDR3, as DNA: TGTGCCATGGGTTTTGGTACTCAAGAGACCCAGTACTTC. The chain links TRBV10-3 to TRBJ2-5, with D hard to call. The CDR3 has 13 amino acids. Trimming left V 9 bases short and J 2 bases short, with 13 bases between. In germline, CDR1 is ENHRY, CDR2 SYGVKD.

In its sample, this clonotype was seen a few times. The V call is TRBV5-4, the J call TRBJ2-3; a possible D gene is TRBD2 (5 bases). Trimming took off 2 bases at V and 2 bases at J, with 15 bases between the two ends. Germline V CDR1 and CDR2: SGHNT, YYREEE (reference sequence). The CDR3 spans 16 residues. The chain's CDR3 is CASSFSLSRDTDTQYF. CDR3 DNA: TGTGCCAGCAGCTTTTCCCTAAGCCGGGACACAGATACGCAGTATTTT.

This clonotype was detected a few times. The chain recombines TRBV6-2 or TRBV6-3 with TRBJ1-2; D might be TRBD1 (5 bases). The germline V gene encodes CDR1 MNHEY and CDR2 SVGEGT. Trimming cost V 2 bases and J 9 bases, with 22 bases left between them. This CDR3 contains 16 residues. CDR3 in DNA: TGTGCCAGCAGTTACGGAGTTGGATACAGGTTTGAAAGCTACACCTTC. Translation gives CASSYGVGYRFESYTF.

At least ten counts were recorded for this clonotype. This sequence joins TRBV6-2 or TRBV6-3 and TRBJ1-1; 7 positions match TRBD1. Germline V gene data show CDR1 as MNHEY and CDR2 as SVGEGT. V shed 4 bases and J 2 bases; nucleotides not matched to a gene: 4. This CDR3 is 14 amino acids long. The CDR3 protein is CASSFNRGNTEAFF. The DNA for the CDR3 is TGTGCCAGCAGTTTCAACAGGGGAAACACTGAAGCTTTCTTT.

This clonotype was detected ten times or more. The rearrangement links TRBV5-1 to TRBJ2-1, with 10 bases matching TRBD2. Germline V gives CDR1 SGHRS, CDR2 YFSETQ. The length of the CDR3 is 17 residues. Unmatched junction bases numbered 8, after V lost 0 bases and J lost 5 bases. The CDR3 sequence: CASSLASLAGANNEQFF. CDR3 nucleotide sequence: TGCGCCAGCAGCTTGGCAAGTCTAGCGGGAGCCAACAATGAGCAGTTCTTC.

This clonotype has ten or more counts. The chain recombines TRBV7-9 with TRBJ2-2; no clear D gene. The length of the CDR3 is 10 residues. The V gene lost 7 bases and the J gene lost 6 bases, with 3 bases spanning the gap. Germline loops: CDR1 SEHNR, CDR2 FQNEAQ (reference sequence). This CDR3 reads CASMAGELFF. The DNA of the CDR3 is TGTGCCAGCATGGCCGGGGAGCTGTTTTTT.

This clonotype was counted a few times. The chain joins TRBV18 to TRBJ1-3; 9 bases fit TRBD1. This CDR3 has 16 amino acids. Trimming took 0 bases from V and 4 from J; bases not matched to a gene: 4. Looked up from germline, CDR1 is KGHSH and CDR2 is LQKENI. CDR3 DNA sequence: TGTGCCAGCTCACCACCTCGGGGACAGGGAGGAAACACCATATATTTT. Its translation: CASSPPRGQGGNTIYF.

The chain links TRBV29-1 to TRBJ2-7; D not certain. The germline gives CDR1 SQVTM, CDR2 ANQGSEA. The CDR3 extends over 11 amino acids. CDR3 nucleotides: TGCAGGACCGGGTCAACCTACGAGCAGTACTTC. It encodes CRTGSTYEQYF.

Here the CDR3 reads CASSLSKRGVYGYTF. The CDR3 region has the DNA TGTGCCAGCAGTTTATCGAAAAGGGGTGTCTATGGCTACACCTTC. V gene TRBV27 combines with J gene TRBJ1-2; TRBD1 is a possible D gene (5 bases). This CDR3 comprises 15 residues. Looked up from germline, CDR1 is MNHEY and CDR2 is SMNVEV (reference sequence). V lost 0 bases and J lost 4, with 12 bases in between.

This clonotype was recorded many times. The genes are TRBV12-3 or TRBV12-4 and TRBJ2-7, with 8 bases identical to TRBD2. The V and J ends lost 8 bases and 7 bases, in that order; junction bases with no gene match: 13. The CDR3 totals 14 residues. For the CDR3, the DNA is TGTGCCAGCGTCGGTAGCGGGACCGTGGGGGAGCAGTACTTC. Protein: CASVGSGTVGEQYF.

In its sample, this clonotype was seen a few times. This rearrangement joins TRBV5-4 to TRBJ2-1; 10 nucleotides match TRBD2. The CDR3 extends over 15 amino acids. After removal of 1 base from V and 8 bases from J, the junction contained 6 bases not matched to a gene. Germline lookup yields CDR1 SGHNT and CDR2 YYREEE (reference sequence). The CDR3 DNA sequence: TGTGCCAGCAGCTTGAGGACTAGCGGTTACGATGAGCAGTTCTTC. Its protein is CASSLRTSGYDEQFF.

This clonotype was picked up a small number of times. The chain recombines TRBV5-1 with TRBJ2-7; possibly TRBD1 for D (5 bases). The CDR3 is 13 amino acids. Germline V lookup: CDR1 SGHRS, CDR2 YFSETQ. Between the trimmed V and J ends, which lost 0 bases and 3 bases, there was a span of 7 bases. The CDR3: CASSLEGIYEQYF. CDR3 nucleotide sequence: TGCGCCAGCAGCTTGGAGGGGATCTACGAGCAGTACTTC.

This clonotype was seen many times. The chain carries TRBV6-1 and TRBJ2-7; 7 nucleotides line up with TRBD1. The J segment lost 6 bases and the V segment lost 6 bases, leaving 8 bases of the junction unmatched. The germline gives CDR1 MNHNS, CDR2 SASEGT. This CDR3 has 13 amino acids. CDR3 sequence: CASRARSGGEQYF. In nucleotides, the CDR3 is TGTGCCAGCAGGGCAAGATCAGGGGGCGAGCAGTACTTC.

The chain uses TRBV12-3 or TRBV12-4 and TRBJ1-1, with D unclear. The CDR3 has 13 amino acids. With 1 base removed from V and 4 bases from J, the gap between germline ends came to 7 bases. CDR3 sequence: CASSLDSTTEAFF. The CDR3 nucleotides read TGTGCCAGCAGTTTAGACTCGACCACTGAAGCTTTCTTT.

This clonotype was seen many times. The rearrangement links TRBV7-9 to TRBJ2-3; D is possibly TRBD2 (6 bases). The ends were cut back, 7 bases at V and 0 bases at J, with 11 bases in the middle. The CDR3 extends over 14 amino acids. The germline CDR1 and CDR2 sequences are SEHNR and FQNEAQ (reference sequence). Here the CDR3 DNA reads TGTGCCAGCACCATGGGGGGTAGCACAGATACGCAGTATTTT. The encoded protein is CASTMGGSTDTQYF.

About this clonotype: An end of the junction differs from the germline gene, which may be a read error. The chain recombines TRBV20-1 with TRBJ1-3, with 7 bases matching TRBD1. CDR3 length: 16 amino acids. In germline, CDR1 is DFQATT, CDR2 SNEGSKA (reference sequence). The CDR3 reads CCARDPRDSSGNTIYF. The DNA of the CDR3 is TGCTGTGCTAGAGATCCGAGGGACAGCTCTGGAAACACCATATATTTT.

This clonotype was seen many times. The chain is built from TRBV10-3 and TRBJ2-5; 11 nucleotides line up with TRBD2. This CDR3 has 15 amino acids. The germline V gene encodes CDR1 ENHRY and CDR2 SYGVKD. J was trimmed by 2 bases and V by 5 bases; bases with no gene match: 4. CDR3 protein: CAISPTSGAQETQYF. The CDR3, as DNA: TGTGCCATCAGTCCGACTAGCGGGGCACAAGAGACCCAGTACTTC.

The V call is TRBV12-3 or TRBV12-4, the J call TRBJ2-7; D not resolved. V lost 6 bases, J lost 3 bases, and 12 bases lay in between. CDR3 size: 13 residues. CDR3 region: CASSQGRNYEQYF. Here the CDR3 DNA reads TGTGCCAGCAGCCAAGGACGGAACTACGAGCAGTACTTC.

The J gene is TRBJ2-5, the V gene TRBV6-5; 8 bases line up with TRBD2. V was pared by 6 bases and J by 9 bases, with 12 bases of the junction left unmatched. Germline CDR1 MNHEY, CDR2 SVGAGI. The CDR3 is 14 residues long. This CDR3 is CASSDSGGVGAQYF. Here the CDR3 DNA reads TGTGCCAGCAGCGACTCGGGGGGGGTAGGGGCCCAGTACTTC.

Only a few counts were recorded for this clonotype. V usage is TRBV5-5 and J usage is TRBJ2-1; TRBD2 matches at 12 bases. The CDR3 is made up of 15 amino acids. CDR1 and CDR2 from the germline V gene are SGHKS and YYEKEE (reference sequence). Trimming at V came to 4 bases and at J to 10 bases, leaving 9 bases not matched to a gene. CDR3 coding DNA: TGTGCCAGCAGCGAAGATGGACTAGCGGGAAGGGAGCAGTTCTTC. It is translated as CASSEDGLAGREQFF.

This clonotype was counted a few times. This chain's CDR3 is CASSFGTGTNSPLHF. The CDR3 DNA reads TGTGCCAGCAGCTTCGGGACAGGGACTAATTCACCCCTCCACTTT. The rearrangement links TRBV5-8 to TRBJ1-6, with 9 bases fitting TRBD1. The CDR3 extends over 15 amino acids. The V segment lost 2 bases and the J segment 6 bases; nucleotides outside the gene matches: 3. CDR1 and CDR2 from the germline V gene are SGHTS and YDEGEE.